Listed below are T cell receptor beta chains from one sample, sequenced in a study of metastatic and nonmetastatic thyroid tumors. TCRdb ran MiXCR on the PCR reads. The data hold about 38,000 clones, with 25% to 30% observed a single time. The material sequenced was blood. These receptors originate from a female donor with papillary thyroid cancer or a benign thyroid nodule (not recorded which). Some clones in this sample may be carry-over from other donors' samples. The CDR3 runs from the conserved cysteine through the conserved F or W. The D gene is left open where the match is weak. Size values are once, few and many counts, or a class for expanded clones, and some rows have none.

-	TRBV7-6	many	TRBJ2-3	TGTGCCAGCAGCTTCCCGAGTAGGGGAGATACGCAGTATTTT	CASSFPSRGDTQYF
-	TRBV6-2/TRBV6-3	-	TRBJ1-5	TGTGCCAGCAGTTACGGGGAAATCCAGCCCCAGCATTTT	CASSYGEIQPQHF
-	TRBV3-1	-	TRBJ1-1	TGTGCCAGCAGCCAAGCCATGGCGAACACTGAAGCTTTCTTT	CASSQAMANTEAFF
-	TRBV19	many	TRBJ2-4	TGTGCCAGTAGTATAGATCAGGCCGGGGAAAACATTCAGTACTTC	CASSIDQAGENIQYF
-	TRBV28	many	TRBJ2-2	TGTGCCAGCACCCGAATTGCGGGGACCGGGGAGCTGTTTTTT	CASTRIAGTGELFF
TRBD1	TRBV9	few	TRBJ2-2	TGTGCCTGCAGCGTAGCTACAGCCGGGACAGGGCCCGGGGAGCTGTTTTTT	CACSVATAGTGPGELFF
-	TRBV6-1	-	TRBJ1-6	TGTGCCAGCAGTGAAGGCCTTCTTTATGATTCACCCCTCCACTTT	CASSEGLLYDSPLHF
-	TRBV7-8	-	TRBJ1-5	TGTGCCAGCAGCTTAGCTCTAAGCCCGGACGGCAATCAGCCCCAGCATTTT	CASSLALSPDGNQPQHF
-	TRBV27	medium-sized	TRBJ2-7	TGTGCCAGCAGTCCGCGTAACCCACCCTACGAGCAGTACTTC	CASSPRNPPYEQYF
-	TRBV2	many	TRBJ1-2	TGTGCCAGCACAGAATACTATGGCTACACCTTC	CASTEYYGYTF
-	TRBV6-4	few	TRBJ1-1	TGTGCCAGCAGTGCCGATGGGGGCAGCCTTAACACTGAGGCTTTCTTT	CASSADGGSLNTEAFF
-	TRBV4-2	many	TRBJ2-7	TGTGCCAGCAGCCTAGACCAGGATTACGAGCAGTACTTC	CASSLDQDYEQYF
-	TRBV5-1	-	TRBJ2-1	TGCGCCAGCAGCTTGGATGGGACTCTGCACTATGAGCAGTTCTTC	CASSLDGTLHYEQFF
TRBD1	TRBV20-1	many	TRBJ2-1	TGCAGTGCCCCCCCAGGACAGGACCATCTCTACAATGAGCAGTTCTTC	CSAPPGQDHLYNEQFF
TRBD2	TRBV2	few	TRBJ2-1	TGTGCCAGCAGGTCCTGGACTAGCGATCATGAGCAGTTCTTC	CASRSWTSDHEQFF
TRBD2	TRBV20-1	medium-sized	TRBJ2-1	TGCAGTGCTAATCTAGTAGCGGGAGCGTTTCCTGAGCAGTTCTTC	CSANLVAGAFPEQFF
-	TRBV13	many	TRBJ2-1	TGTGCCAGCAGCGGACCTCTCTTTCTGCTGTCCTACAATGAGCAGTTCTTC	CASSGPLFLLSYNEQFF
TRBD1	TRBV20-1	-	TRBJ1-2	TGCAGTGCTACCGACAGGGTGTACGGCTACACCTTC	CSATDRVYGYTF
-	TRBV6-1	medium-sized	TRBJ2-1	TGTGCCAGCAGTGAACGGGGCATGTTTGATGAGCAGTTCTTC	CASSERGMFDEQFF
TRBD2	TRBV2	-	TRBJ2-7	TGTGCCAGCAGTACGGCCGCCGGGACTAGCAACGAGCAGTACTTC	CASSTAAGTSNEQYF
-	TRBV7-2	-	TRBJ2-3	TGTGCCAGCTCTAATTTGGAGGGAGATACGCAGTATTTT	CASSNLEGDTQYF
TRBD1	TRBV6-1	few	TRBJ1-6	TGTGCCAGCAGTAGACAGGGAAGAGGAAATTCACCCCTCCACTTT	CASSRQGRGNSPLHF
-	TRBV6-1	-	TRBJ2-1	TGTGCCAGCAGTGAGCAGGGAACTAACAATGAGCAGTTCTTC	CASSEQGTNNEQFF
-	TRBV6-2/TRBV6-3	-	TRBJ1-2	TGTGCCAGCAGGTCCCCTACGGCCGGGGCATGGGCGTCTTACGGCTACACCTTC	CASRSPTAGAWASYGYTF
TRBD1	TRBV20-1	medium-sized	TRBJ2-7	TGCAGTGCTAGTGCCACAGGGGCCTACGAGCAGTACTTC	CSASATGAYEQYF
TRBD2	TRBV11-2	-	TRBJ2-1	TGTGCCAGCAGCTTATGGAGACTAGCGGGAGCGACCTATGAGCAGTTCTTC	CASSLWRLAGATYEQFF
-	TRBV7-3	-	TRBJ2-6	TGTGCCAGCAGTCAACGTACAGGACAGTGCCCCCCTGGGTCCAACGTCCTGACTTTC	CASSQRTGQCPPGSNVLTF
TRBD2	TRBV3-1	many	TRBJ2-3	TGTGCCAGCAGTCCAGTTCCCGGGGGGGATACGCAGTATTTT	CASSPVPGGDTQYF
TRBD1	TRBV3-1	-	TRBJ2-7	TGTGCCAGCAGCCAAGATCCCGACAGGGGGCGAGAGCAGTACTTC	CASSQDPDRGREQYF
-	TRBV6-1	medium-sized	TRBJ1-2	TGTGCCAGCAGTGACAGGGACAATGGCTACACCTTC	CASSDRDNGYTF
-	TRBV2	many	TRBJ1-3	TGTGCCAGCAGTTCCGACAAGGGAAACACCATATATTTT	CASSSDKGNTIYF
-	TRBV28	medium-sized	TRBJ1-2	TGTGCCAGCACCCAAGGGGGACTCCGATGGGGCGGCTACACCTTC	CASTQGGLRWGGYTF
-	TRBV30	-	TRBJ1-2	TGTGCCTGGACCCTGGACTCTATCTATGGCTACACCTTC	CAWTLDSIYGYTF
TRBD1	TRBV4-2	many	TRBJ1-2	TGTGCCAGCAGCCAAGGGACAGGGGGCGCGGGGGGCTACACCTTC	CASSQGTGGAGGYTF
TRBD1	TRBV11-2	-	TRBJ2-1	TGTGCCAGCAGCTTATTCAGGGGGCTTGGCAATGAGCAGTTCTTC	CASSLFRGLGNEQFF
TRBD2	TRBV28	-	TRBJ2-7	TGTGCCAGCAGTTTACACCACGGGACTAGCGGTTGGGATCAGTACTTC	CASSLHHGTSGWDQYF
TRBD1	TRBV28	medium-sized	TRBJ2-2	TGTGCCAGCAGTTCCGGACAGGGGGACACCGGGGAGCTGTTTTTT	CASSSGQGDTGELFF
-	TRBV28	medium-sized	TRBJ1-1	TGTGCCAGCGGAGGGGTTGGCACTGAAGCTTTCTTT	CASGGVGTEAFF
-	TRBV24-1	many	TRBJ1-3	TGTGGTCGCTTTGGAAACACCATATATTTT	CGRFGNTIYF
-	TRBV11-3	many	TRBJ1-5	TGTGCCAGCAGCCGCGGAGCGCTACAGCATTTT	CASSRGALQHF
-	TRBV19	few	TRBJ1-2	TGTGCCAGTAGTATAGAAGGGGCCTATGGCTACACCTTC	CASSIEGAYGYTF